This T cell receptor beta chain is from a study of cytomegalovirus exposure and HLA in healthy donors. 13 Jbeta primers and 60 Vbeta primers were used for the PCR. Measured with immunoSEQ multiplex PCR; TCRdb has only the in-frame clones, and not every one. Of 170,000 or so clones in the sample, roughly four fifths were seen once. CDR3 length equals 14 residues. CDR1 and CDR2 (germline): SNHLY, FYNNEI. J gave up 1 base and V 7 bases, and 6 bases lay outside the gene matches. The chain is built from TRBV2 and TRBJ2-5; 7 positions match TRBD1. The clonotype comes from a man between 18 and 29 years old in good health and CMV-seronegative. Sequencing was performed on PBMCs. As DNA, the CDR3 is TGTGCCAGCAACATCCGGGACAGCCAAGAGACCCAGTACTTC. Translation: CASNIRDSQETQYF.